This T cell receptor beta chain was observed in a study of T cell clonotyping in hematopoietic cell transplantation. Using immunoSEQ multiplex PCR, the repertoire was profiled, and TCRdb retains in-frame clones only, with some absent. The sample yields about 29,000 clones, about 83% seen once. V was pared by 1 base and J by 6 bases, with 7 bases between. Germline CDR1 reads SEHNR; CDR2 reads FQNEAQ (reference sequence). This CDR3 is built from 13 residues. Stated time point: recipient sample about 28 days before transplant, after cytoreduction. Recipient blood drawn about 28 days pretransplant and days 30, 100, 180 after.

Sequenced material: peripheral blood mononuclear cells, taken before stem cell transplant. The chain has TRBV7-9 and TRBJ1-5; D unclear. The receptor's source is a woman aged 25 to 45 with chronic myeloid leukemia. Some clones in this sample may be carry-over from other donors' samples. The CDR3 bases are TGTGCCAGCAGCTTAGGGGCAGGTCAGCCCCAGCATTTT. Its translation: CASSLGAGQPQHF.